This record covers a single T cell receptor (beta chain). The data derive from a study of T-cell memory formation after mild COVID-19. TCRdb passed the 5' RACE reads through MiXCR, listing each CDR3 protein once. In the table there are roughly 150,000 distinct CDR3 sequences, 11% to 15% of which are singletons. The sequenced sample consisted of PBMCs or a T cell subset sorted from them (not recorded which). The TCR originated in an adult woman who had mild COVID-19 (a few samples of this study predate the infection). Cell type and time point are not known.

CDR3 DNA sequence: TGTGCCAGCAGCGCAACTGGACACTCTGGAAACACCATATATTTT. It encodes CASSATGHSGNTIYF. J is TRBJ1-3 and V is TRBV9, with a possible D match to TRBD1 (5 bases). V gave up 3 bases and J gave up 0 bases, with 10 bases separating them. The CDR3 extends over 15 amino acids. Germline V gene data show CDR1 as SGDLS and CDR2 as YYNGEE.